Included here is one TCR beta chain sequence, with context. Original methodology: Researchers report that nucleated cell counts were estimated from reference gene primer amplification. The protocol was immunoSEQ multiplex PCR, while the TCRdb copy is restricted to in-frame clones and leaves out a portion. V, J and clone size are taken as reported in that table, and D and trimming were inferred from the DNA itself. The table includes approximately 140,000 clones, approximately 83% detected once. These data originate in a study of blood T cell repertoires in COVID-19. As for the study in general: Specimens from acute and convalescent COVID-19 originated in the United States, Italy and Spain.

CDR1 and CDR2 (germline): MNHEY, SMNVEV (reference sequence). The length of the CDR3 is 14 residues. Trimming shortened V by 6 bases and J by 1 base, and 12 bases separated the two germline ends. The sample comprised peripheral blood. The receptor comes from an older woman with COVID-19, enrolled during active disease. This chain joins TRBV27 and TRBJ1-1, with D tentatively TRBD1 (6 bases). In DNA form, the CDR3 reads TGTGCCAGCAGGAAGGGACACACGAACACTGAAGCTTTCTTT. Protein sequence: CASRKGHTNTEAFF.